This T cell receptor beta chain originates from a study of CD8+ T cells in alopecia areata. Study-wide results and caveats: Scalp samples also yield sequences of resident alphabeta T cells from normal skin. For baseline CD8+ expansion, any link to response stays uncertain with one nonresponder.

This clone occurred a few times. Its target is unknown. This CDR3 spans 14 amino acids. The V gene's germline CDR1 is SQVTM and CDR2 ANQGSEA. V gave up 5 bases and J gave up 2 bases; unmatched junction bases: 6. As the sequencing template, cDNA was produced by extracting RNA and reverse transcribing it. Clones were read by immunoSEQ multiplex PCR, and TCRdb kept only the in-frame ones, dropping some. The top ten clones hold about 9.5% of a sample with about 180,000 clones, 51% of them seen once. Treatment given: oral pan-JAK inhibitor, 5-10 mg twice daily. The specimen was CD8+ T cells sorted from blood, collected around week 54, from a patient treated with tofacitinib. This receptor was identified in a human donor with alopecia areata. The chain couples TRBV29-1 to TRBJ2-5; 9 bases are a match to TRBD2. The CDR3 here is CSVLPLAGQETQYF. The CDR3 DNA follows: TGCAGCGTTCTCCCACTAGCGGGTCAAGAGACCCAGTACTTC. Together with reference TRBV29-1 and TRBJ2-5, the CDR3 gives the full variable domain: SAVISQKPSRDICQRGTSLTIQCQVDSQVTMMFWYRQQPGQSLTLIATANQGSEATYESGFVIDKFPISRPNLTFSTLTVSNMSPEDSSIYLCSVLPLAGQETQYFGPGTRLLVL.